These 26 T cell receptor beta chains were sequenced from one sample in a study of blood T cell repertoires in COVID-19. Produced via immunoSEQ multiplex PCR; TCRdb's table is partial and in-frame only. The sample holds around 120,000 clones; 65% to 80% are singletons and the top ten take roughly 2.7%. Sequences were obtained from peripheral blood. The receptors here all came from a man aged 50 to 59 with acute or convalescent COVID-19.

This chain uses TRBV14 with TRBJ2-1; 7 bases are shared with TRBD1. J lost 2 bases, V lost 0 bases, and 10 bases had no gene match. The CDR3 is 18 residues long. Germline V gene data show CDR1 as SGHDN and CDR2 as FVKESK. The CDR3 DNA reads TGTGCCAGCAGCCAAGACGTGATGAGGGGGCGGACCTACAATGAGCAGTTCTTC. Its protein is CASSQDVMRGRTYNEQFF.

This clone was observed once. The V call is TRBV7-9, the J call TRBJ1-2; D uncertain. Germline V gives CDR1 SEHNR, CDR2 FQNEAQ (reference sequence). The CDR3 runs to 15 residues. The V and J ends lost 0 bases and 4 bases respectively, with 12 bases between them. The CDR3 DNA follows: TGTGCCAGCAGCTTAGCGAGCGACGTCCTCTATGGCTACACCTTC. Translated: CASSLASDVLYGYTF.

The CDR3 loop reads CASSPGAASEQFF. The CDR3 nucleotides are TGTGCCAGCTCACCGGGGGCGGCAAGTGAGCAGTTCTTC. The gene calls are TRBV18 and TRBJ2-1; TRBD1 is a possible D gene (6 bases). Germline-derived CDR1 and CDR2 are KGHSH and LQKENI. The V end was cut by 3 bases, the J end by 9 bases, with 12 bases between. The CDR3 extends over 13 amino acids.

The chain recombines TRBV6-6 with TRBJ1-4; D is unresolved. In germline, CDR1 is MNHNY, CDR2 SVGAGI (reference sequence). V lost 7 bases to trimming and J lost 0 bases, with 9 bases between them. The CDR3 has 14 residues. CDR3 sequence: CASMGRTTNEKLFF. The CDR3 coding sequence is TGTGCCAGCATGGGGAGGACAACTAATGAAAAACTGTTTTTT.

This clone is a singleton in its sample. The chain recombines TRBV11-3 with TRBJ2-2; tentative D call: TRBD2 (6 bases). This CDR3 has 18 residues. Germline CDR1 reads SGHNT; CDR2 reads YENEEA. The ends were cut back, 1 base at V and 4 bases at J, with 19 bases in the middle. The DNA for the CDR3 is TGTGCCAGCAGCTTAGGGTATGGGGGACTCAGCTCCACCGGGGAGCTGTTTTTT. Its protein is CASSLGYGGLSSTGELFF.

The rearrangement uses TRBV2 and TRBJ1-5, with a tentative D call TRBD1 (5 bases). Germline V lookup: CDR1 SNHLY, CDR2 FYNNEI. Trimming removed 3 bases from V and 2 bases from J, with 14 bases in between. The length of the CDR3 is 16 residues. CDR3: CASSELAGEGNQPQHF. CDR3 bases: TGTGCCAGCAGTGAGTTAGCGGGGGAGGGCAATCAGCCCCAGCATTTT.

V usage is TRBV18 and J usage is TRBJ2-7, with unresolved D. The length of the CDR3 is 13 residues. Germline V gene lookup returns CDR1 KGHSH and CDR2 LQKENI. The germline V and J ends were trimmed by 4 bases and 3 bases, with 10 bases remaining between them. This CDR3 is CASSLSDVYEQYF. The CDR3 DNA reads as TGTGCCAGCTCACTGTCAGATGTCTACGAGCAGTACTTC.

In DNA form, the CDR3 reads TGCGCCAGCAGCCAATGGACAGGGTTGATAAATTCACCCCTCCACTTT. It encodes CASSQWTGLINSPLHF. This chain links TRBV4-1 with TRBJ1-6, with 8 bases aligning to TRBD1. CDR3 length equals 16 residues. The J segment lost 7 bases and the V segment lost 2 bases, leaving 7 bases of the junction unmatched. CDR1 is MGHRA, CDR2 YSYEKL, per germline.

V usage is TRBV5-8 and J usage is TRBJ2-1; TRBD2 matches 8 bases. CDR1 SGHTS and CDR2 YDEGEE come from the germline V gene. With 4 bases clipped from V and 12 bases from J, the junction kept 12 bases outside the gene matches. This CDR3 region has 14 residues. The CDR3 region is CASSPGLVLGVQFF. DNA of the CDR3: TGTGCCAGCAGCCCGGGACTAGTATTGGGGGTGCAGTTCTTC.

The chain has TRBV2 and TRBJ2-4; tentative D call: TRBD2 (7 bases). The CDR3 has 13 amino acids. CDR1 is SNHLY, CDR2 FYNNEI, per germline. V was clipped by 6 bases and J by 6 bases, with 12 bases between them. CDR3 sequence: CASSRGGGNIQYF. CDR3 sequence (DNA): TGTGCCAGCAGCCGAGGGGGGGGAAACATTCAGTACTTC.

The V call is TRBV2, the J call TRBJ2-2; TRBD2 aligns across 14 bases. From germline, CDR1 is SNHLY and CDR2 FYNNEI. This CDR3 has 17 amino acids. V was pared by 6 bases and J by 4 bases, with 7 bases of the junction left unmatched. Written as DNA, the CDR3 is TGTGCCAGCAGGGGCGGACTAGCGGGAGGTGCCACCGGGGAGCTGTTTTTT. It translates to CASRGGLAGGATGELFF. Supplemented by reference TRBV2 and TRBJ2-2, the full variable domain reads EPEVTQTPSHQVTQMGQEVILRCVPISNHLYFYWYRQILGQKVEFLVSFYNNEISEKSEIFDDQFSVERPDGSNFTLKIRSTKLEDSAMYFCASRGGLAGGATGELFFGEGSRLTVL.

The V and J genes are TRBV28 and TRBJ2-1; maybe TRBD1 (6 bases). The germline V gene has CDR1 MDHEN and CDR2 SYDVKM. V was pared by 3 bases and J by 6 bases, with 15 bases between. The CDR3 extends over 15 amino acids. The CDR3 DNA reads as TGTGCCAGCAGTTTCCAGCCCCGGACAGTCAATGAGCAGTTCTTC. Amino acid sequence: CASSFQPRTVNEQFF.

The J gene is TRBJ2-3, the V gene TRBV5-1; no definite D call. V shed 7 bases and J shed 1 base, with 16 bases lying between them. Germline-derived CDR1 and CDR2 are SGHRS and YFSETQ. CDR3 length: 15 amino acids. Here the CDR3 reads CASSRQALRTDTQYF. CDR3 sequence (DNA): TGCGCCAGCTCAAGGCAGGCTCTTCGCACAGATACGCAGTATTTT.

The rearrangement joins TRBV27 to TRBJ1-2; TRBD1 matches at 7 bases. J was trimmed by 0 bases and V by 5 bases; bases with no gene match: 12. The CDR3 totals 17 residues. CDR1 and CDR2 from the germline V gene are MNHEY and SMNVEV (reference sequence). As DNA, the CDR3 is TGTGCCAGCAGTCACGCCGAGGACAGGTCGGCTAACTATGGCTACACCTTC. Amino acid sequence: CASSHAEDRSANYGYTF.

This clone was found a few times. The chain uses TRBV28 and TRBJ2-2; 13 bases agree with TRBD2. V was clipped by 6 bases and J by 5 bases; unmatched bases: 6. Per the germline V gene, CDR1 is MDHEN and CDR2 is SYDVKM. This CDR3 contains 16 residues. CDR3 sequence (DNA): TGTGCCAGCAGGAGAGGACTAGCGGGAGTAACCGGGGAGCTGTTTTTT. It yields the protein CASRRGLAGVTGELFF.

V is TRBV5-1 and J is TRBJ1-2; D is ambiguous. Germline V gene data show CDR1 as SGHRS and CDR2 as YFSETQ. V was clipped by 4 bases and J by 4 bases, with 11 bases between them. This CDR3 region has 13 residues. The chain's CDR3 is CASSVTGIYGYTF. The CDR3 DNA follows: TGCGCCAGCAGCGTGACGGGGATCTATGGCTACACCTTC.

The V and J genes are TRBV27 and TRBJ1-1; D is possibly TRBD1 (6 bases). The germline gives CDR1 MNHEY, CDR2 SMNVEV (reference sequence). The CDR3 consists of 13 residues. V shed 5 bases and J shed 9 bases, with 16 bases lying between them. This CDR3 is CASSPNTGTQAFF. CDR3 DNA sequence: TGTGCCAGCAGTCCCAATACAGGGACCCAAGCTTTCTTT.

This clone was observed a few times. The V gene is TRBV6-5, the J gene TRBJ2-7; 7 bases fit TRBD1. Germline V gives CDR1 MNHEY, CDR2 SVGAGI. The CDR3 runs to 14 residues. Trimming removed 7 bases from V and 5 bases from J; junction bases left unmatched: 11. CDR3 sequence (DNA): TGTGCCAGCACAAACAGGGGAATTAGTGACGAGCAGTACTTC. Its translation is CASTNRGISDEQYF.

This chain links TRBV11-2 with TRBJ1-3; no reliable D call. The CDR3 totals 14 residues. V shed 4 bases and J shed 0 bases, with 7 bases lying between them. Germline CDR1 is SGHAT and CDR2 is FQNNGV. This chain's CDR3 is CASSSSRSGNTIYF. The CDR3, as DNA: TGTGCCAGCAGCTCCTCGCGCTCTGGAAACACCATATATTTT.

V usage is TRBV7-9 and J usage is TRBJ2-1; 8 bases fit TRBD2. CDR3 length equals 16 residues. The germline V gene encodes CDR1 SEHNR and CDR2 FQNEAQ (reference sequence). The V segment lost 5 bases and the J segment 5 bases; nucleotides outside the gene matches: 11. The CDR3 DNA follows: TGTGCCAGCAGCCCGGCGGGGACTAGAACCCACAATGAGCAGTTCTTC. This encodes CASSPAGTRTHNEQFF.

This rearrangement joins TRBV30 to TRBJ1-6; 7 bases line up with TRBD1. V was pared by 5 bases and J by 8 bases, with 3 bases of the junction left unmatched. CDR3 length: 12 amino acids. From germline, CDR1 is GTSNPN and CDR2 SVGIG (reference sequence). In nucleotides, the CDR3 is TGTGCCTGGGGGACAGTTCATTCACCCCTCCACTTT. Residues: CAWGTVHSPLHF.

J is TRBJ2-7 and V is TRBV18; no firm D call. Between the trimmed V and J ends, which lost 3 bases and 0 bases, there was a span of 9 bases. The CDR3 is 14 amino acids. The germline V gene encodes CDR1 KGHSH and CDR2 LQKENI. The CDR3 sequence is CASSPSTDSYEQYF. The CDR3 coding sequence is TGTGCCAGCTCACCGTCTACAGACTCCTACGAGCAGTACTTC.

With regard to this clone: Other DNA sequences from this sample encode an identical CDR3 as well. CDR3 protein: CAISVDSSGNTIYF. In DNA, the CDR3 is TGTGCCATCAGTGTCGACAGCTCTGGAAACACCATATATTTT. The chain combines TRBV10-3 with TRBJ1-3; possibly TRBD1 for D (5 bases). Trimming cost V 4 bases and J 0 bases, with 7 bases left between them. This CDR3 is 14 amino acids long. Germline-derived CDR1 and CDR2 are ENHRY and SYGVKD.

The V gene is TRBV5-6, the J gene TRBJ2-2; TRBD2 might be the D (6 bases). Germline-derived CDR1 and CDR2 are SGHDT and YYEEEE. This CDR3 has 12 residues. V lost 3 bases and J lost 7, with 7 bases in between. The CDR3 DNA is TGTGCCAGCAGCTATAGCGGCGGGGAGCTGTTTTTT. Encoded protein: CASSYSGGELFF.

The rearrangement uses TRBV3-1 (or the pseudogene TRBV3-2) and TRBJ1-1, with 11 nucleotides matching TRBD1. The CDR3 length is 13 residues. Losses at the gene ends were 4 bases for V and 14 bases for J; bases not matched to a gene: 9. Germline V lookup: CDR1 LGHDT, CDR2 YNNKEL (reference sequence). The CDR3 is CASSPSPGQGVFF. CDR3 coding DNA: TGTGCCAGCAGCCCCTCCCCGGGACAGGGGGTGTTCTTT.

Only a few counts were recorded for this clone. The CDR3 sequence is CASSRGSGGSYNEQFF. Here the CDR3 DNA reads TGTGCCAGCAGCCGGGGGAGCGGGGGCTCCTACAATGAGCAGTTCTTC. The rearrangement links TRBV3-1 (or the pseudogene TRBV3-2) to TRBJ2-1; 8 bases align to TRBD2. The CDR3 loop spans 16 amino acids. Germline V gene lookup returns CDR1 LGHDT and CDR2 YNNKEL (reference sequence). V gave up 4 bases and J gave up 0 bases; unmatched junction bases: 5.